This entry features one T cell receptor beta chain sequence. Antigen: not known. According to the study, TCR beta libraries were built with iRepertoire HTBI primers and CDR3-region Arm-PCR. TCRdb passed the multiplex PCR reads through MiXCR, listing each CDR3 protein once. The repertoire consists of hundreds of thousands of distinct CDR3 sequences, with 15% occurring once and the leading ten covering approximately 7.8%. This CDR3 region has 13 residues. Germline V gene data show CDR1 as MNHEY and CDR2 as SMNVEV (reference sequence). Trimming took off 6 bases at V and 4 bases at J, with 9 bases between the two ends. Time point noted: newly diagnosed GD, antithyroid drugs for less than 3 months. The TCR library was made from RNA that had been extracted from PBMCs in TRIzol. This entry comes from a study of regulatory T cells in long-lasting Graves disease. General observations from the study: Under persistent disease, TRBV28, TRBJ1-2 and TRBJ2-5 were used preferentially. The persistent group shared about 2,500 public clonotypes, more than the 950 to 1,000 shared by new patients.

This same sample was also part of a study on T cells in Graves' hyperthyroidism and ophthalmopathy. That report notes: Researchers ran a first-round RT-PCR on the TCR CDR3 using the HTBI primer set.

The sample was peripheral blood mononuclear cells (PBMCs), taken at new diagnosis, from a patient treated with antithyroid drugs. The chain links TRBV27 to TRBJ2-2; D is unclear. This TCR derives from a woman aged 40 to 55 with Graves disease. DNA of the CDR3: TGTGCCAGCAGGCGCTACCCCACCGGGGAGCTGTTTTTT. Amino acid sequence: CASRRYPTGELFF.